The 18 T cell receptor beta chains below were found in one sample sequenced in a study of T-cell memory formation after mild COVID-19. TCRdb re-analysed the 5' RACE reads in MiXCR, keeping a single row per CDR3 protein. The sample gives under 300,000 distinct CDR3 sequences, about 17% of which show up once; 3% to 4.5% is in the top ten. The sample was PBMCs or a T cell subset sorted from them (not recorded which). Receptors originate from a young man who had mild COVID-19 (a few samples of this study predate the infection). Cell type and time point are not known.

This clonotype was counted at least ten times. The chain's CDR3 is CASSSRAQQGFGELFF. The DNA for the CDR3 is TGTGCCAGCAGCTCCCGGGCTCAGCAGGGGTTCGGGGAGCTGTTTTTT. The J gene is TRBJ2-2, the V gene TRBV7-2; weak D call: TRBD1 (6 bases). CDR3 length equals 16 residues. The germline gives CDR1 SGHTA, CDR2 FQGNSA. V lost 4 bases to trimming and J lost 7 bases, with 19 bases between them.

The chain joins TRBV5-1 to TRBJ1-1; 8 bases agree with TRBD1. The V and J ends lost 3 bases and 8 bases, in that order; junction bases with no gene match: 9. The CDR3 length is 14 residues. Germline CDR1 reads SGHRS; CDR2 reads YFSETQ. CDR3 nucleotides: TGCGCCAGCAGCTCCGGACAGGGACTTTCCGAAGCTTTCTTT. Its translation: CASSSGQGLSEAFF. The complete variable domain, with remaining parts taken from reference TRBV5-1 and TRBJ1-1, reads KAGVTQTPRYLIKTRGQQVTLSCSPISGHRSVSWYQQTPGQGLQFLFEYFSETQRNKGNFPGRFSGRQFSNSRSEMNVSTLELGDSALYLCASSSGQGLSEAFFGQGTRLTVV.

This CDR3 is CASKFPDTGYEQFF. The CDR3 coding sequence is TGTGCCAGCAAATTTCCGGACACGGGATATGAGCAGTTCTTC. This sequence joins TRBV21-1 and TRBJ2-1; the DNA was not compared with TRBD1, the D call given in the table. TRBV21-1 is a pseudogene segment. The CDR3 extends over 14 amino acids.

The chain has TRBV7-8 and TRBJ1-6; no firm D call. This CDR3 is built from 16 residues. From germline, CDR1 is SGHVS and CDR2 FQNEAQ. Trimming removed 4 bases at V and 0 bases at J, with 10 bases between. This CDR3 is CASSYGVSSYNSPLHF. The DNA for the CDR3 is TGTGCCAGCAGCTATGGGGTGAGCTCCTATAATTCACCCCTCCACTTT.

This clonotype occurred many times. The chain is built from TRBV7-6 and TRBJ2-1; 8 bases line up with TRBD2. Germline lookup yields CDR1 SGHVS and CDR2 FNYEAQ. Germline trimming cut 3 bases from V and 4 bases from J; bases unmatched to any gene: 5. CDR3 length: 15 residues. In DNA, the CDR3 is TGTGCCAGCAGCTTTGTTAGCGGGGTGTACAATGAGCAGTTCTTC. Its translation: CASSFVSGVYNEQFF.

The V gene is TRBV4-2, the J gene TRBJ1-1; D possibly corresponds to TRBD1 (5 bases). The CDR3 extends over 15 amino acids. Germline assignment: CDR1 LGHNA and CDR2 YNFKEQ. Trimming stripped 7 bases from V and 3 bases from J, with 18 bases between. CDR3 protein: CASKARQGLDTEAFF. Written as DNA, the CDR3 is TGTGCCAGCAAAGCCAGGCAGGGCCTGGACACTGAAGCTTTCTTT.

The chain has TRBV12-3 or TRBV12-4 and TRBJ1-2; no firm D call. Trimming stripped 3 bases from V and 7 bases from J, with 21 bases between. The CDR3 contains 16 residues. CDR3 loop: CASSFSRWVPKGGYTF. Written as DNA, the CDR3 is TGTGCCAGCAGTTTTTCCCGATGGGTCCCGAAGGGTGGCTACACCTTC.

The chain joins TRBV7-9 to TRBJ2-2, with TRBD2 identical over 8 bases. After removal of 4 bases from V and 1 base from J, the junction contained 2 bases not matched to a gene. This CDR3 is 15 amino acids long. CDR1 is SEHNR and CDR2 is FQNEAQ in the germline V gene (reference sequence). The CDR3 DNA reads TGTGCCAGCAGCTCTCTAGCGGGGAACACCGGGGAGCTGTTTTTT. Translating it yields CASSSLAGNTGELFF.

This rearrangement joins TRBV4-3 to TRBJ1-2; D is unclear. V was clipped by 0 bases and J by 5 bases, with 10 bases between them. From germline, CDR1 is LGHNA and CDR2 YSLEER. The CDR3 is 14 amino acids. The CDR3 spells CASSQDPGLYGYTF. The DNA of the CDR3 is TGCGCCAGCAGCCAAGATCCGGGCCTATATGGCTACACCTTC.

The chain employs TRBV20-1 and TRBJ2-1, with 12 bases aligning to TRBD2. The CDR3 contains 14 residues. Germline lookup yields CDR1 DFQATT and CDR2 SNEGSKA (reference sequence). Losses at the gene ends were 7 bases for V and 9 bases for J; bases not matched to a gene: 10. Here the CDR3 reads CSDSQTSGGGEQFF. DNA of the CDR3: TGCAGTGATAGCCAGACTAGCGGGGGCGGTGAGCAGTTCTTC.

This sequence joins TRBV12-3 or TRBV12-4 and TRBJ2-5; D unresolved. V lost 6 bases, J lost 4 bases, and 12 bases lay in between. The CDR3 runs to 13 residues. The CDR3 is CASRRSWGETQYF. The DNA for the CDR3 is TGTGCCAGCAGAAGATCCTGGGGAGAGACCCAGTACTTC.

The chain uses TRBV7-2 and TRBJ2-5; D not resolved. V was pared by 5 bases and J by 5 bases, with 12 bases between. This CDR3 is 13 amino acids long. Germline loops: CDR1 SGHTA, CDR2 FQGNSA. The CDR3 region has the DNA TGTGCCAGCAGCCGAGACCTCGGGGAGACCCAGTACTTC. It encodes CASSRDLGETQYF. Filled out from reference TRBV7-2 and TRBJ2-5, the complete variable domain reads GAGVSQSPSNKVTEKGKDVELRCDPISGHTALYWYRQSLGQGLEFLIYFQGNSAPDKSGLPSDRFSAERTGGSVSTLTIQRTQQEDSAVYLCASSRDLGETQYFGPGTRLLVL.

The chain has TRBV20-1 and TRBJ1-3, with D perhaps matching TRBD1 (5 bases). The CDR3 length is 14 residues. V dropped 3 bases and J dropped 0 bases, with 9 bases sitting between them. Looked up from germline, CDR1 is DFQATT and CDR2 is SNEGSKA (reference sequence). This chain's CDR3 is CSARRDLSGNTIYF. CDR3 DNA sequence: TGCAGTGCTAGGAGGGACCTCTCTGGAAACACCATATATTTT.

The CDR3, as DNA: TGCGCCAGCAGCTTGTTGTCCGGGACAGAAGAGACCCAGTACTTC. Its translation: CASSLLSGTEETQYF. V gene TRBV5-1 combines with J gene TRBJ2-5, with TRBD1 identical over 7 bases. V trimming: 1 base; J trimming: 3 bases; junction bases outside the gene matches: 6. This CDR3 contains 15 residues. Germline V CDR1 and CDR2: SGHRS, YFSETQ.

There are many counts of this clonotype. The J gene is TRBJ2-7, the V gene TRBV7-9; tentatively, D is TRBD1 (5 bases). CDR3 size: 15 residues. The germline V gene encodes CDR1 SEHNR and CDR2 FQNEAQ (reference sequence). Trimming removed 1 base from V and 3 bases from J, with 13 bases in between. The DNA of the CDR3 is TGTGCCAGCAGCTTAGAGGCAGGGCGACGCTACGAGCAGTACTTC. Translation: CASSLEAGRRYEQYF. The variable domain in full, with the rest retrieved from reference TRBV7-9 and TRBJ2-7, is DTGVSQNPRHKITKRGQNVTFRCDPISEHNRLYWYRQTLGQGPEFLTYFQNEAQLEKSRLLSDRFSAERPKGSFSTLEIQRTEQGDSAMYLCASSLEAGRRYEQYFGPGTRLTVT.

The CDR3 sequence: CASTLWGGARLEQFF. CDR3 DNA: TGTGCCAGCACCCTCTGGGGAGGTGCTAGACTTGAGCAGTTCTTC. The V gene is TRBV7-2, the J gene TRBJ2-1; tentative D call: TRBD2 (6 bases). Germline CDR1 is SGHTA and CDR2 is FQGNSA. The CDR3 is made up of 15 amino acids. Trimming shortened V by 7 bases and J by 9 bases, and 22 bases separated the two germline ends.

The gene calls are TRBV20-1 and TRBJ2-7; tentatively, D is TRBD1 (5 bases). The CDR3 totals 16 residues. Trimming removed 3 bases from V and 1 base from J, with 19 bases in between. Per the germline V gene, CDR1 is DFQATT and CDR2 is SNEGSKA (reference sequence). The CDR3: CSARSQGSTPSYEQYF. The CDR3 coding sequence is TGCAGTGCTAGGTCCCAGGGTTCTACTCCTTCCTACGAGCAGTACTTC.

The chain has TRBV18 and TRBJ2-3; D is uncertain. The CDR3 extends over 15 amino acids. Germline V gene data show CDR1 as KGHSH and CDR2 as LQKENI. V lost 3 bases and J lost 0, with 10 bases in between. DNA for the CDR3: TGTGCCAGCTCACCGCCGCAGACTAGCACAGATACGCAGTATTTT. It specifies CASSPPQTSTDTQYF. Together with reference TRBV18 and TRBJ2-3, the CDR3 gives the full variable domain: NAGVMQNPRHLVRRRGQEARLRCSPMKGHSHVYWYRQLPEEGLKFMVYLQKENIIDESGMPKERFSAEFPKEGPSILRIQQVVRGDSAAYFCASSPPQTSTDTQYFGPGTRLTVL.